A selection of T cell receptor beta chains follows, all from one sample in a study of T cells in tuberculosis. Generated by immunoSEQ multiplex PCR, the TCRdb table keeps only in-frame clones and is missing some. Of about 40,000 clones in the sample, approximately 94% are singletons; the top ten hold 9.5% to 13%. What was sequenced was PBMCs. The source of these receptors is a donor under 30 with latent tuberculosis or without tuberculosis infection. Some clones in this sample may be carry-over from other donors' samples. CDR3s include the opening cysteine and the closing phenylalanine or tryptophan. D genes are given only for firm matches. The size entry is marked missing in some rows and otherwise reads once, few, many or a size class.

clone_size: .; v_call: TRBV5-5; d_call: .; j_call: TRBJ2-7; cdr3_aa: CASSKSDMGFVREQYF; cdr3_nt: TGTGCCAGCAGCAAATCGGACATGGGGTTCGTACGCGAGCAGTACTTC
clone_size: .; v_call: TRBV10-3; d_call: .; j_call: TRBJ2-3; cdr3_aa: CAIKSGREADTQYF; cdr3_nt: TGTGCCATCAAGTCGGGCAGGGAGGCAGATACGCAGTATTTT
clone_size: .; v_call: TRBV25-1; d_call: .; j_call: TRBJ1-1; cdr3_aa: CASRDQRHDEAFF; cdr3_nt: TGTGCCAGCAGGGATCAAAGACATGATGAAGCTTTCTTT
clone_size: .; v_call: TRBV27; d_call: TRBD1; j_call: TRBJ1-1; cdr3_aa: CASSLSRTGNTEAFF; cdr3_nt: TGTGCCAGCAGTTTATCCCGGACAGGGAACACTGAAGCTTTCTTT
clone_size: .; v_call: TRBV27; d_call: .; j_call: TRBJ1-2; cdr3_aa: CASRKTGEGYGYTF; cdr3_nt: TGTGCCAGCAGAAAGACAGGAGAGGGCTATGGCTACACCTTC
clone_size: .; v_call: TRBV6-1; d_call: .; j_call: TRBJ1-2; cdr3_aa: CASRETRNNYGYTF; cdr3_nt: TGTGCCAGCAGAGAAACGAGGAATAACTATGGCTACACCTTC
clone_size: .; v_call: TRBV6-5; d_call: TRBD1; j_call: TRBJ2-7; cdr3_aa: CASSSRQGSHSYEQYF; cdr3_nt: TGTGCCAGCAGTTCGAGACAGGGATCCCATTCCTACGAGCAGTACTTC
clone_size: .; v_call: TRBV28; d_call: TRBD1; j_call: TRBJ2-5; cdr3_aa: CASSRTGRQTQYF; cdr3_nt: TGTGCCAGCAGTCGGACAGGTAGACAGACCCAGTACTTC
clone_size: .; v_call: TRBV28; d_call: .; j_call: TRBJ1-1; cdr3_aa: CASSAGVRTEAFF; cdr3_nt: TGTGCCAGCAGTGCGGGGGTGAGGACTGAAGCTTTCTTT
clone_size: few; v_call: TRBV15; d_call: .; j_call: TRBJ1-5; cdr3_aa: CATSRDSGRYSNQPQHF; cdr3_nt: TGTGCCACCAGCAGAGATTCTGGCCGATATAGCAATCAGCCCCAGCATTTT
clone_size: .; v_call: TRBV9; d_call: .; j_call: TRBJ1-2; cdr3_aa: CASSANSGGNYGYTF; cdr3_nt: TGTGCCAGCAGCGCGAACTCGGGGGGTAACTATGGCTACACCTTC
clone_size: .; v_call: TRBV7-2; d_call: .; j_call: TRBJ2-7; cdr3_aa: CASSLATGQLTSYEQYF; cdr3_nt: TGTGCCAGCAGCTTAGCCACAGGACAGCTAACCTCCTACGAGCAGTACTTC
clone_size: .; v_call: TRBV15; d_call: .; j_call: TRBJ2-7; cdr3_aa: CATSRAGGSGEQYF; cdr3_nt: TGTGCCACCAGCAGGGCCGGCGGAAGTGGCGAGCAGTACTTC
clone_size: once; v_call: TRBV15; d_call: TRBD1; j_call: TRBJ1-1; cdr3_aa: CATSRARTGMIGTEAFF; cdr3_nt: TGTGCCACCAGCAGAGCCCGGACAGGGATGATAGGCACTGAAGCTTTCTTT
clone_size: .; v_call: TRBV7-9; d_call: TRBD2; j_call: TRBJ2-7; cdr3_aa: CASSWEGRGWDEQYF; cdr3_nt: TGTGCCAGCAGCTGGGAGGGCCGGGGTTGGGACGAGCAGTACTTC
clone_size: .; v_call: TRBV10-2; d_call: .; j_call: TRBJ1-2; cdr3_aa: CASSAADTGGYTF; cdr3_nt: TGCGCCAGCAGTGCCGCCGACACTGGCGGCTACACCTTC
clone_size: .; v_call: TRBV4-3; d_call: .; j_call: TRBJ2-3; cdr3_aa: CASSQDREGADTQYF; cdr3_nt: TGCGCCAGCAGCCAAGATAGGGAGGGGGCAGATACGCAGTATTTT
clone_size: .; v_call: TRBV27; d_call: .; j_call: TRBJ1-4; cdr3_aa: CASRTTGMTNEKLFF; cdr3_nt: TGTGCCAGCAGGACTACAGGGATGACTAATGAAAAACTGTTTTTT
clone_size: once; v_call: TRBV10-1; d_call: .; j_call: TRBJ1-5; cdr3_aa: CASSLLNQPQHF; cdr3_nt: TGCGCCAGCAGTCTACTCAATCAGCCCCAGCATTTT
clone_size: .; v_call: TRBV19; d_call: TRBD1; j_call: TRBJ1-3; cdr3_aa: CAIGTGSSGNTIYF; cdr3_nt: TGTGCCATCGGGACAGGGAGCTCTGGAAACACCATATATTTT
clone_size: .; v_call: TRBV29-1; d_call: .; j_call: TRBJ1-2; cdr3_aa: CSVPNPGSGYTF; cdr3_nt: TGCAGCGTACCCAACCCCGGTAGCGGCTACACCTTC
clone_size: .; v_call: TRBV7-9; d_call: .; j_call: TRBJ2-7; cdr3_aa: CASSPRRARSSYEQYF; cdr3_nt: TGTGCCAGCAGCCCCCGCCGCGCAAGGAGCTCCTACGAGCAGTACTTC
clone_size: .; v_call: TRBV18; d_call: .; j_call: TRBJ1-1; cdr3_aa: CASSPDQGTEAFF; cdr3_nt: TGTGCCAGCTCACCAGATCAGGGCACTGAAGCTTTCTTT
clone_size: .; v_call: TRBV5-8; d_call: .; j_call: TRBJ2-3; cdr3_aa: CASSSLTTGGRTDTQYF; cdr3_nt: TGTGCCAGCAGCTCCCTTACGACTGGAGGTCGCACAGATACGCAGTATTTT
clone_size: .; v_call: TRBV7-6; d_call: TRBD1; j_call: TRBJ1-6; cdr3_aa: CASSVGTDNSPLHF; cdr3_nt: TGTGCCAGCAGCGTGGGGACAGATAATTCACCCCTCCACTTT
clone_size: .; v_call: TRBV5-1; d_call: .; j_call: TRBJ2-3; cdr3_aa: CASSLDRVGADTQYF; cdr3_nt: TGCGCCAGCAGCTTGGACAGGGTGGGAGCAGATACGCAGTATTTT
clone_size: .; v_call: TRBV28; d_call: TRBD1; j_call: TRBJ1-2; cdr3_aa: CASRLSNRGLGGYTF; cdr3_nt: TGTGCCAGCAGACTGTCCAACAGGGGGCTGGGGGGCTACACCTTC
clone_size: .; v_call: TRBV10-3; d_call: .; j_call: TRBJ2-7; cdr3_aa: CAISRPGTYEQYF; cdr3_nt: TGTGCCATCAGTCGGCCGGGGACCTACGAGCAGTACTTC
clone_size: .; v_call: TRBV30; d_call: .; j_call: TRBJ2-2; cdr3_aa: CAWSPSSGELFF; cdr3_nt: TGTGCCTGGAGTCCCAGTTCCGGGGAGCTGTTTTTT
clone_size: .; v_call: TRBV7-2; d_call: TRBD1; j_call: TRBJ1-3; cdr3_aa: CASSLSGGNGNTIYF; cdr3_nt: TGTGCCAGCAGCTTGTCAGGGGGTAATGGAAACACCATATATTTT
clone_size: .; v_call: TRBV5-1; d_call: TRBD2; j_call: TRBJ2-5; cdr3_aa: CASSFFGGGAQETQYF; cdr3_nt: TGCGCCAGCAGCTTCTTTGGCGGGGGGGCCCAAGAGACCCAGTACTTC
clone_size: .; v_call: TRBV27; d_call: .; j_call: TRBJ1-3; cdr3_aa: CASREEAHSGNTIYF; cdr3_nt: TGTGCCAGCAGGGAAGAGGCCCACTCTGGAAACACCATATATTTT
clone_size: .; v_call: TRBV4-3; d_call: TRBD1; j_call: TRBJ1-2; cdr3_aa: CASSQDGTGKSYTF; cdr3_nt: TGCGCCAGCAGCCAAGATGGGACAGGGAAGAGCTACACCTTC
clone_size: .; v_call: TRBV7-6; d_call: .; j_call: TRBJ2-5; cdr3_aa: CASSLGGADQYF; cdr3_nt: TGTGCCAGCAGCTTGGGGGGTGCGGACCAGTACTTC
clone_size: .; v_call: TRBV7-2; d_call: TRBD2; j_call: TRBJ2-7; cdr3_aa: CASSSGLAGGYEQYF; cdr3_nt: TGTGCCAGCAGCTCAGGACTAGCGGGGGGGTACGAGCAGTACTTC
clone_size: .; v_call: TRBV27; d_call: TRBD2; j_call: TRBJ2-6; cdr3_aa: CASSLFGGGSGANVLTF; cdr3_nt: TGTGCCAGCAGTTTATTCGGCGGGGGGTCTGGGGCCAACGTCCTGACTTTC
clone_size: .; v_call: TRBV25-1; d_call: TRBD1; j_call: TRBJ2-3; cdr3_aa: CASSDQGQGGTDTQYF; cdr3_nt: TGTGCCAGCAGTGACCAGGGACAGGGGGGCACAGATACGCAGTATTTT
clone_size: .; v_call: TRBV11-2; d_call: .; j_call: TRBJ1-2; cdr3_aa: CASTIGLGTANYGYTF; cdr3_nt: TGTGCCAGCACCATCGGTTTGGGCACGGCTAACTATGGCTACACCTTC
clone_size: .; v_call: TRBV5-8; d_call: TRBD1; j_call: TRBJ1-2; cdr3_aa: CASSLLQGADGYTF; cdr3_nt: TGTGCCAGCAGCTTGCTACAGGGGGCTGATGGCTACACCTTC
clone_size: .; v_call: TRBV5-1; d_call: TRBD1; j_call: TRBJ2-5; cdr3_aa: CASSFGQVQETQYF; cdr3_nt: TGCGCCAGCAGCTTCGGACAGGTCCAAGAGACCCAGTACTTC
clone_size: .; v_call: TRBV29-1; d_call: TRBD1; j_call: TRBJ2-4; cdr3_aa: CSAIPGQTINIQYF; cdr3_nt: TGCAGCGCAATCCCGGGACAGACCATAAACATTCAGTACTTC
clone_size: .; v_call: TRBV30; d_call: TRBD1; j_call: TRBJ2-5; cdr3_aa: CAWSVSGTGRETQYF; cdr3_nt: TGTGCCTGGAGTGTATCCGGGACAGGGCGAGAGACCCAGTACTTC
clone_size: .; v_call: TRBV7-8; d_call: TRBD1; j_call: TRBJ2-7; cdr3_aa: CASSSTGTGYEQYF; cdr3_nt: TGTGCCAGCAGCTCGACAGGGACCGGTTACGAGCAGTACTTC
clone_size: .; v_call: TRBV7-2; d_call: .; j_call: TRBJ2-7; cdr3_aa: CASSSGLTYEQYF; cdr3_nt: TGTGCCAGCAGTTCAGGCCTCACCTACGAGCAGTACTTC
clone_size: .; v_call: TRBV7-2; d_call: TRBD1; j_call: TRBJ1-2; cdr3_aa: CASSFAGQGSGGYTF; cdr3_nt: TGTGCCAGCAGCTTCGCCGGACAGGGGAGCGGTGGCTACACCTTC
clone_size: once; v_call: TRBV7-2; d_call: TRBD1; j_call: TRBJ1-2; cdr3_aa: CASSARQGADGYTF; cdr3_nt: TGTGCCAGCAGCGCGCGACAGGGGGCCGACGGCTACACCTTC
clone_size: .; v_call: TRBV2; d_call: TRBD1; j_call: TRBJ2-2; cdr3_aa: CASSETGPNTGELFF; cdr3_nt: TGTGCCAGCAGTGAGACAGGGCCGAACACCGGGGAGCTGTTTTTT
clone_size: .; v_call: TRBV25-1; d_call: .; j_call: TRBJ2-1; cdr3_aa: CASSSGNEQFF; cdr3_nt: TGTGCCAGCAGTTCGGGCAATGAGCAGTTCTTC
clone_size: .; v_call: TRBV7-3; d_call: TRBD2; j_call: TRBJ2-1; cdr3_aa: CASSVTSGAPGEQFF; cdr3_nt: TGTGCCAGCAGCGTCACTAGCGGGGCCCCAGGGGAGCAGTTCTTC
clone_size: .; v_call: TRBV7-2; d_call: .; j_call: TRBJ2-7; cdr3_aa: CASSLSGAYEQYF; cdr3_nt: TGTGCCAGCAGCTTATCCGGAGCCTACGAGCAGTACTTC